Following are 32 T cell receptor beta chains from one sample sequenced in a study of T-cell reconstitution after alpha-beta-depleted transplantation in children. The authors prepared the TCRbeta library with unique molecular identifiers. TCRdb reanalysed the PCR reads using MiXCR and keeps one entry per CDR3 protein. The sample holds 540,000 or so distinct CDR3 sequences; roughly 23% are singletons and the top ten take approximately 14%. The sequences come from PBMCs, mostly from graft donor cells, collected 360 days after TCRalphabeta/CD19-depleted stem cell transplant. The origin of the receptors is a boy in the first two years of life who had a stem cell transplant for acute myeloid leukemia, so the T cells may come from the graft donor.

The V gene is TRBV7-9, the J gene TRBJ2-7, with 7 bases matching TRBD2. The CDR3 runs 15 residues. Trimming removed 3 bases from V and 0 bases from J; junction bases left unmatched: 5. Germline V CDR1 and CDR2: SEHNR, FQNEAQ (reference sequence). Here the CDR3 DNA reads TGTGCCAGCAGCTTGGGTAGGGAGGGCTCCTACGAGCAGTACGTC. Translation: CASSLGREGSYEQYV.

This clonotype was observed many times. The chain couples TRBV7-8 to TRBJ2-3; D is possibly TRBD1 (5 bases). CDR3 length equals 13 residues. Germline lookup yields CDR1 SGHVS and CDR2 FQNEAQ. Trimming shortened V by 6 bases and J by 7 bases, and 14 bases separated the two germline ends. CDR3: CASSPTQGNTQYF. Here the CDR3 DNA reads TGTGCCAGCAGTCCAACCCAGGGAAATACGCAGTATTTT. The whole variable domain, remainder taken from reference TRBV7-8 and TRBJ2-3, is GAGVSQSPRYKVAKRGQDVALRCDPISGHVSLFWYQQALGQGPEFLTYFQNEAQLDKSGLPSDRFFAERPEGSVSTLKIQRTQQEDSAVYLCASSPTQGNTQYFGPGTRLTVL.

The chain carries TRBV7-9 and TRBJ2-5; TRBD2 might be the D (6 bases). CDR1 SEHNR and CDR2 FQNEAQ come from the germline V gene (reference sequence). The V end was cut by 1 base, the J end by 3 bases, with 15 bases between. The CDR3 spans 16 residues. The CDR3 nucleotides are TGTGCCAGCAGCTTAGTGGAGGGAAGGGCAGAAGAGACCCAGTACTTC. Its protein is CASSLVEGRAEETQYF.

Many counts were recorded for this clonotype. This chain's CDR3 is CSVGTPGGAGANVLTF. The CDR3 nucleotides read TGCAGCGTTGGGACCCCAGGGGGCGCTGGGGCCAACGTCCTGACTTTC. This chain connects TRBV29-1 to TRBJ2-6, with 8 bases lining up with TRBD1. The junction had 7 bases not matched to a gene; V was cut back by 4 bases and J by 2 bases. Germline values: CDR1 SQVTM, CDR2 ANQGSEA. The CDR3 spans 16 residues.

This clonotype showed up just a few times. V gene TRBV29-1 combines with J gene TRBJ2-3, with no clear D. V was pared by 4 bases and J by 7 bases, with 15 bases between. CDR3 length: 13 amino acids. Looked up from germline, CDR1 is SQVTM and CDR2 is ANQGSEA. CDR3 amino acids: CSVGWTLGNTQYF. In DNA, the CDR3 is TGCAGCGTTGGTTGGACCCTCGGCAATACGCAGTATTTT.

The chain links TRBV6-1 to TRBJ1-1; TRBD1 might be the D (6 bases). The V gene lost 6 bases and the J gene lost 3 bases, with 14 bases spanning the gap. Germline V gene sequence: CDR1 MNHNS, CDR2 SASEGT. The CDR3 loop spans 14 amino acids. CDR3 region: CASSKKRTDTEAFF. The CDR3 DNA is TGTGCCAGCAGCAAAAAACGGACAGACACTGAAGCTTTCTTT.

This rearrangement joins TRBV19 to TRBJ2-3; weak D call: TRBD1 (5 bases). This CDR3 has 13 residues. Per germline, CDR1 LNHDA and CDR2 SQIVND (reference sequence). The germline V and J ends were trimmed by 10 bases and 5 bases, with 16 bases remaining between them. The CDR3 loop reads CATEDPQGDTQYF. CDR3 DNA sequence: TGTGCCACAGAAGATCCTCAGGGAGATACGCAGTATTTT.

This clonotype has more than one count but fewer than ten. The rearrangement links TRBV30 to TRBJ2-3; 8 nucleotides line up with TRBD1. CDR1 is GTSNPN and CDR2 is SVGIG in the germline V gene (reference sequence). The length of the CDR3 is 16 residues. The trim removed 1 base at V and 4 bases at J, leaving 10 bases unmatched. The CDR3: CAWSAPLSTGADTQYF. The DNA of the CDR3 is TGTGCCTGGAGTGCCCCACTCTCGACAGGGGCAGATACGCAGTATTTT.

This clonotype came up a few times. The gene calls are TRBV28 and TRBJ2-1, with D unclear. There are 13 residues in the CDR3. The V and J ends lost 2 bases and 8 bases respectively, with 10 bases between them. Germline V CDR1 and CDR2: MDHEN, SYDVKM. This chain's CDR3 is CASSLGRYDEQFF. The CDR3, as DNA: TGTGCCAGCAGTTTAGGTCGGTATGATGAGCAGTTCTTC.

V and J are TRBV20-1 and TRBJ2-3; D might be TRBD2 (6 bases). Trimming stripped 1 base from V and 3 bases from J, with 14 bases between. Per germline, CDR1 DFQATT and CDR2 SNEGSKA (reference sequence). This CDR3 contains 15 residues. CDR3 coding DNA: TGCAGTGCTAGAGGGGGACTCCCCGAGACAGATACGCAGTATTTT. This encodes CSARGGLPETDTQYF.

The table lists this clonotype with a few counts. The chain couples TRBV12-3 or TRBV12-4 to TRBJ2-5; tentative D call: TRBD2 (5 bases). V lost 6 bases and J lost 5, with 19 bases in between. The CDR3 covers 15 residues. The CDR3 sequence: CASSLAPDRRETQYF. DNA for the CDR3: TGTGCCAGCAGCCTAGCTCCCGACCGACGGGAGACCCAGTACTTC.

The CDR3 here is CATSEPKGRNEQFF. CDR3 DNA sequence: TGTGCCACCAGTGAGCCCAAGGGACGCAATGAGCAGTTCTTC. The J gene is TRBJ2-1, the V gene TRBV24-1, with D perhaps matching TRBD1 or TRBD2 (5 bases each). This CDR3 is built from 14 residues. Germline CDR1 is KGHDR and CDR2 is SFDVKD. The germline V and J ends were trimmed by 4 bases and 6 bases, with 12 bases remaining between them.

This clonotype was picked up many times. This chain connects TRBV7-9 to TRBJ2-7; no reliable D call. This CDR3 spans 15 amino acids. CDR1 and CDR2 (germline): SEHNR, FQNEAQ (reference sequence). V was cut by 2 bases and J by 5 bases, with 16 bases left in between. CDR3 loop: CASSLLTQGLDEQYF. The CDR3 region has the DNA TGTGCCAGCAGCTTACTCACTCAAGGATTGGACGAGCAGTACTTC.

Ten or more counts support this clonotype. The V call is TRBV10-3, the J call TRBJ2-3; D may be TRBD2 (6 bases). The germline CDR1 and CDR2 sequences are ENHRY and SYGVKD. The CDR3 is made up of 13 amino acids. V was pared by 2 bases and J by 9 bases, with 12 bases between. CDR3: CAISEGGLPTQYF. The CDR3, as DNA: TGTGCCATCAGTGAGGGAGGGCTCCCAACGCAGTATTTT.

In its sample, this clonotype was seen many times. The V call is TRBV20-1, the J call TRBJ2-1, with 9 bases identical to TRBD2. Germline-derived CDR1 and CDR2 are DFQATT and SNEGSKA (reference sequence). V trimming: 6 bases; J trimming: 5 bases; junction bases outside the gene matches: 5. The CDR3 runs to 13 residues. The CDR3 region is CSAAGGSNNEQFF. The CDR3 nucleotides are TGCAGTGCCGCGGGGGGGTCCAACAATGAGCAGTTCTTC.

The chain uses TRBV29-1 and TRBJ2-1, with TRBD2 matching over 7 bases. There are 13 residues in the CDR3. Germline V lookup: CDR1 SQVTM, CDR2 ANQGSEA. The ends lost 7 bases at V and 6 bases at J; junction bases unmatched: 9. CDR3 residues: CSALGGFGNEQFF. Written as DNA, the CDR3 is TGCAGCGCCCTGGGAGGGTTCGGCAATGAGCAGTTCTTC.

This clonotype was counted at least ten times. The rearrangement links TRBV10-2 to TRBJ1-2; 8 bases are shared with TRBD1. The CDR3 totals 13 residues. V trimming: 6 bases; J trimming: 3 bases; junction bases outside the gene matches: 3. Per the germline V gene, CDR1 is WSHSY and CDR2 is SAAADI. The CDR3 DNA follows: TGCGCCAGCAGACCACAGGGGGACTATGGCTACACCTTC. Translated: CASRPQGDYGYTF.

This clonotype showed up just a few times. The chain joins TRBV15 to TRBJ2-7; 7 nucleotides match TRBD1. V lost 5 bases and J lost 6; bases outside the gene matches: 10. This CDR3 has 14 residues. Germline CDR1 and CDR2: LNHNV and YYDKDF (reference sequence). CDR3 coding DNA: TGTGCCACCAGCCAAGATACAGGGGTATCCGAGCAGTACTTC. It translates to CATSQDTGVSEQYF.

This clonotype was observed at least ten times. This chain joins TRBV10-3 and TRBJ2-1; possible D gene TRBD2, 5 bases. The CDR3 covers 13 residues. V lost 7 bases and J lost 9, with 16 bases in between. Germline V gene lookup returns CDR1 ENHRY and CDR2 SYGVKD. The CDR3 spells CAIMRTESGEQFF. As DNA, the CDR3 is TGTGCCATCATGAGGACCGAAAGCGGTGAGCAGTTCTTC.

This rearrangement joins TRBV7-2 to TRBJ2-3, with D hard to call. In germline, CDR1 is SGHTA, CDR2 FQGNSA. Trimming removed 0 bases from V and 0 bases from J, with 16 bases in between. The CDR3 is made up of 18 amino acids. For the CDR3, the DNA is TGTGCCAGCAGCTTAGCGTTTTTCCCAACTTCGAGCACAGATACGCAGTATTTT. It encodes CASSLAFFPTSSTDTQYF.

The CDR3 sequence is CATSRGGNYEQYF. As DNA, the CDR3 is TGTGCCACCAGCAGAGGCGGGAACTACGAGCAGTACTTC. This chain joins TRBV15 and TRBJ2-7; tentative D call: TRBD2 (6 bases). Germline lookup yields CDR1 LNHNV and CDR2 YYDKDF (reference sequence). There are 13 residues in the CDR3. With 1 base removed from V and 3 bases from J, the gap between germline ends came to 7 bases.

The chain combines TRBV6-1 with TRBJ1-6; 10 nucleotides align to TRBD1. The CDR3 length is 15 residues. Germline V gene data show CDR1 as MNHNS and CDR2 as SASEGT. With V trimmed by 2 bases and J by 9 bases, 4 bases remained unmatched. CDR3 coding DNA: TGTGCCAGCAGTGAATTGGACAGGGGGACTTCACCCCTCCACTTT. Amino acid sequence: CASSELDRGTSPLHF.

This clonotype was seen a handful of times. The rearrangement uses TRBV15 and TRBJ2-7; TRBD1 is a possible D gene (5 bases). The CDR3 is 14 amino acids. Germline CDR1 is LNHNV and CDR2 is YYDKDF (reference sequence). With 6 bases removed from V and 1 base from J, the gap between germline ends came to 13 bases. The CDR3 spells CATRSQGSSYEQYF. The CDR3 DNA is TGTGCCACCAGGAGCCAGGGAAGTTCCTACGAGCAGTACTTC.

The CDR3 region is CSARAASILGWADTQYF. CDR3 sequence (DNA): TGCAGTGCTAGGGCTGCCTCAATCTTGGGGTGGGCAGATACGCAGTATTTT. V gene TRBV20-1 combines with J gene TRBJ2-3; D is undetermined. The V gene lost 3 bases and the J gene lost 4 bases, with 23 bases spanning the gap. The CDR3 covers 17 residues. CDR1 is DFQATT and CDR2 is SNEGSKA in the germline V gene (reference sequence).

This clonotype has only a few counts. The rearrangement joins TRBV15 to TRBJ2-3; 8 positions match TRBD2. In germline, CDR1 is LNHNV, CDR2 YYDKDF (reference sequence). The CDR3 is made up of 13 amino acids. Losses at the gene ends were 6 bases for V and 6 bases for J; bases not matched to a gene: 5. CDR3: CATRRGAEDTQYF. As DNA, the CDR3 is TGTGCCACCAGGCGGGGGGCCGAGGATACGCAGTATTTT.

A few counts support this clonotype. The chain uses TRBV6-1 and TRBJ2-7; no firm D call. CDR3 length: 14 amino acids. Germline V gives CDR1 MNHNS, CDR2 SASEGT. The V end was cut by 0 bases, the J end by 2 bases, with 8 bases between. The CDR3 region has the DNA TGTGCCAGCAGTGAAGCATCACCCCCCTACGAGCAGTACGTC. Amino acids: CASSEASPPYEQYV.

In this sample, this clonotype turned up a few times. The CDR3 DNA follows: TGTGCCAGCAGGGAAGCCTCAGGGGGCGATACGTCCTACGAGCAGTACTTC. Residues: CASREASGGDTSYEQYF. The V and J genes are TRBV7-7 and TRBJ2-7, with 8 bases matching TRBD1. V lost 6 bases and J lost 1; bases outside the gene matches: 14. The CDR3 has 17 amino acids. Germline V CDR1 and CDR2: SSHAT, FNYEAQ (reference sequence).

This clonotype was seen more than once but under ten times. The chain employs TRBV20-1 and TRBJ2-1; D is perhaps TRBD2 (7 bases). Germline V lookup: CDR1 DFQATT, CDR2 SNEGSKA (reference sequence). Trimming stripped 4 bases from V and 6 bases from J, with 19 bases between. The CDR3 runs to 15 residues. CDR3 in DNA: TGCAGTGCTAATAACGGGGGGACACCTATCAATGAGCAGTTCTTC. This translates into CSANNGGTPINEQFF.

This clonotype was seen at least ten times. The chain has TRBV13 and TRBJ1-2, with TRBD1 matching over 9 bases. Germline CDR1 reads PRHDT; CDR2 reads FYEKMQ (reference sequence). V was pared by 5 bases and J by 7 bases, with 2 bases of the junction left unmatched. There are 12 residues in the CDR3. CDR3 DNA: TGTGCCAGCAGCGTGACAGGGGGTGGCTACACCTTC. It is translated as CASSVTGGGYTF.

This clonotype has ten or more counts. The chain employs TRBV7-3 and TRBJ2-2, with 8 positions matching TRBD1. The CDR3 totals 15 residues. Trimming cost V 3 bases and J 6 bases; bases outside gene matches: 6. Germline CDR1 and CDR2: SGHTA and FQGTGA. As DNA, the CDR3 is TGTGCCAGCAGCTTCGGACAGGGCAGAGCCGGGGAGCTGTTTTTT. Translating it yields CASSFGQGRAGELFF. Drawing the rest from reference TRBV7-3 and TRBJ2-2, the complete variable domain is GAGVSQTPSNKVTEKGKYVELRCDPISGHTALYWYRQSLGQGPEFLIYFQGTGAADDSGLPNDRFFAVRPEGSVSTLKIQRTERGDSAVYLCASSFGQGRAGELFFGEGSRLTVL.

This clonotype has just a few counts. This rearrangement joins TRBV15 to TRBJ2-5, with D maybe TRBD1 (6 bases). In germline, CDR1 is LNHNV, CDR2 YYDKDF (reference sequence). The germline V and J ends were trimmed by 5 bases and 5 bases, with 15 bases remaining between them. This CDR3 region has 14 residues. Here the CDR3 reads CATSQPRGFETQYF. CDR3 nucleotides: TGTGCCACCAGCCAGCCGAGGGGGTTTGAGACCCAGTACTTC.

This clonotype has just a few counts. The chain carries TRBV5-1 and TRBJ1-2; D perhaps matches TRBD1 (5 bases). Germline assignment: CDR1 SGHRS and CDR2 YFSETQ. The CDR3 has 13 residues. V lost 0 bases, J lost 8 bases, and 11 bases lay in between. CDR3: CASSLASGDGYTF. The CDR3 nucleotides read TGCGCCAGCAGCTTGGCCAGCGGGGACGGCTACACCTTC.